The 27 T cell receptor beta chains listed next were all sequenced from one sample in a study of T cells expressing NK-cell markers. TCRdb re-called the 5' RACE reads; one entry per CDR3 protein, DNA not given. This listing includes 500,000 to 700,000 distinct CDR3 sequences. Material: blood T cells: a sorted CD56 or NKG2C T cell subset, CD4+ or CD8+ T cells, or bulk PBMC T cells (not recorded which). These receptors all stem from a man in his late teens or twenties in good health.

The rearrangement links TRBV7-6 to TRBJ2-5; TCRdb designates TRBD1, a call that cannot be tested without DNA. CDR1 and CDR2 from the germline V gene are SGHVS and FNYEAQ. The CDR3 is 14 amino acids. CDR3 loop: CASSYRGQGETQYF.

This rearrangement joins TRBV9 to TRBJ2-6; the D call of TRBD2 rests on TCRdb alone, since no DNA is present to check it. The germline V gene has CDR1 SGDLS and CDR2 YYNGEE. This CDR3 spans 17 amino acids. CDR3 sequence reads: CASSVGPLASGANVLTF.

The chain links TRBV6-5 to TRBJ1-1; TCRdb outputs TRBD1, but without DNA this stays unchecked. CDR1 is MNHEY, CDR2 SVGAGI, per germline. This CDR3 is built from 17 residues. The CDR3 sequence is CASSYSPGQGAGTEAFF.

The chain recombines TRBV20-1 with TRBJ2-1; TCRdb gives TRBD2 as the D gene, but with no DNA this cannot be confirmed. The CDR3 contains 15 residues. Germline V gene sequence: CDR1 DFQATT, CDR2 SNEGSKA (reference sequence). CDR3 in amino acids: CSASRSQREDDEQFF.

The rearrangement links TRBV27 to TRBJ2-5. This CDR3 has 11 residues. Germline loops: CDR1 MNHEY, CDR2 SMNVEV (reference sequence). CDR3: CASRAGGTQYF.

This chain joins TRBV9 and TRBJ2-2; as DNA is missing, the TRBD1 call by TCRdb cannot be tested. The CDR3 runs to 16 residues. Germline V gene sequence: CDR1 SGDLS, CDR2 YYNGEE. This CDR3 reads CASSSGGRSNTGELFF.

The chain couples TRBV30 to TRBJ2-7; TCRdb's D call of TRBD2 is untestable without DNA. Per germline, CDR1 GTSNPN and CDR2 SVGIG (reference sequence). The CDR3 spans 13 residues. CDR3 loop: CAWLGRYGDEQYF.

The chain carries TRBV20-1 and TRBJ1-5; TCRdb selects TRBD1, and the lack of DNA leaves this call unchecked. Germline CDR1 and CDR2: DFQATT and SNEGSKA (reference sequence). CDR3 size: 16 residues. CDR3 region: CSARDHQGHRNQPQHF.

The chain joins TRBV27 to TRBJ2-2; there is no DNA to check the TCRdb D call of TRBD1. Germline-derived CDR1 and CDR2 are MNHEY and SMNVEV (reference sequence). CDR3 size: 15 residues. The CDR3 reads CASTRRDRGPGELFF.

The chain's CDR3 is CAWSVPPKTSGSWYEQYF. This sequence joins TRBV30 and TRBJ2-7; as DNA is missing, the TRBD2 call by TCRdb cannot be tested. This CDR3 comprises 18 residues. CDR1 GTSNPN and CDR2 SVGIG come from the germline V gene (reference sequence).

The chain carries TRBV7-2 and TRBJ2-7; the TCRdb D gene call, TRBD2, has no DNA to confirm it. Germline values: CDR1 SGHTA, CDR2 FQGNSA. There are 15 residues in the CDR3. CDR3 residues: CASSLLPSGSDEQYF.

The rearrangement uses TRBV24-1 and TRBJ2-1; TCRdb outputs TRBD1, but without DNA this stays unchecked. The CDR3 has 17 residues. The germline CDR1 and CDR2 sequences are KGHDR and SFDVKD. This CDR3 is CATSDLPSPVVFNEQFF.

J is TRBJ1-6 and V is TRBV20-1. Germline V gives CDR1 DFQATT, CDR2 SNEGSKA (reference sequence). CDR3 length: 14 amino acids. CDR3 loop: CSARDYAYNSPLHF.

The V call is TRBV6-2 or TRBV6-3, the J call TRBJ2-7; TCRdb returns TRBD1, unconfirmable since there is no DNA. The CDR3 is 15 amino acids. Germline loops: CDR1 MNHEY, CDR2 SVGEGT. CDR3 region: CASSATGTMYYEQYF.

The rearrangement uses TRBV6-2 or TRBV6-3 and TRBJ2-1. The CDR3 runs 14 residues. Germline V gene sequence: CDR1 MNHEY, CDR2 SVGEGT. CDR3 amino acids: CASSYRRGGNEQFF.

The chain is built from TRBV29-1 and TRBJ2-5; the D call from TCRdb, TRBD1, cannot be confirmed without DNA. Germline lookup yields CDR1 SQVTM and CDR2 ANQGSEA. The CDR3 is made up of 17 amino acids. The CDR3: CSVEGRVARGDLKTQYF.

This sequence joins TRBV3-1 and TRBJ2-1; TCRdb's D gene call, TRBD2, goes unchecked for lack of DNA. This CDR3 has 18 residues. Germline-derived CDR1 and CDR2 are LGHDT and YNNKEL (reference sequence). The CDR3 region is CASSQGPSGRTLYNEQFF.

The J gene is TRBJ2-5, the V gene TRBV7-9. CDR3 length: 12 residues. Germline values: CDR1 SEHNR, CDR2 FQNEAQ (reference sequence). CDR3 amino acids: CAAESGLETQYF. Combining the CDR3 with reference TRBV7-9 and TRBJ2-5 gives the whole variable domain DTGVSQNPRHKITKRGQNVTFRCDPISEHNRLYWYRQTLGQGPEFLTYFQNEAQLEKSRLLSDRFSAERPKGSFSTLEIQRTEQGDSAMYLCAAESGLETQYFGPGTRLLVL.

This rearrangement joins TRBV5-1 to TRBJ2-1; lacking DNA, the TRBD2 call made by TCRdb goes unchecked. The CDR3 spans 19 residues. Per the germline V gene, CDR1 is SGHRS and CDR2 is YFSETQ. CDR3 protein: CASSSREGTSPLAGDEQFF.

This chain connects TRBV28 to TRBJ2-3; TCRdb's assignment of TRBD2 cannot be checked, as there is no DNA. The germline gives CDR1 MDHEN, CDR2 SYDVKM. This CDR3 has 16 residues. The CDR3 loop reads CAIDTSGRGGTDTQYF.

The rearrangement joins TRBV29-1 to TRBJ1-1. Germline V gene data show CDR1 as SQVTM and CDR2 as ANQGSEA. The CDR3 loop spans 13 amino acids. The CDR3 loop is CSVAVLLNTEAFF. The complete variable domain, with remaining parts taken from reference TRBV29-1 and TRBJ1-1, reads SAVISQKPSRDICQRGTSLTIQCQVDSQVTMMFWYRQQPGQSLTLIATANQGSEATYESGFVIDKFPISRPNLTFSTLTVSNMSPEDSSIYLCSVAVLLNTEAFFGQGTRLTVV.

V is TRBV4-2 and J is TRBJ2-7; the TRBD1 assignment by TCRdb is unverifiable without DNA. The germline V gene has CDR1 LGHNA and CDR2 YNFKEQ. The CDR3 length is 16 residues. The CDR3 sequence is CASSQGQGQGAYEQYF.

The chain links TRBV7-3 to TRBJ2-7; there is no DNA to check the TCRdb D call of TRBD1. The CDR3 spans 16 residues. CDR1 and CDR2 (germline): SGHTA, FQGTGA. The CDR3 protein is CASSRGGDSGSYEQYF.

J is TRBJ2-7 and V is TRBV6-5; TCRdb calls TRBD2, which cannot be checked without DNA. CDR1 and CDR2 (germline): MNHEY, SVGAGI. This CDR3 is built from 16 residues. CDR3 region: CASSYELARSLYEQYF.

V is TRBV25-1 and J is TRBJ2-5. Per the germline V gene, CDR1 is MGHDK and CDR2 is SYGVNS. This CDR3 is 13 amino acids long. CDR3 residues: CASSRTPRETQYF.

This chain connects TRBV3-1 to TRBJ2-1; as DNA is missing, the TRBD2 call by TCRdb cannot be tested. The CDR3 runs 15 residues. Germline assignment: CDR1 LGHDT and CDR2 YNNKEL (reference sequence). Here the CDR3 reads CASSHGAGGNNEQFF.

V is TRBV27 and J is TRBJ1-1. Germline CDR1 reads MNHEY; CDR2 reads SMNVEV (reference sequence). This CDR3 is built from 13 residues. CDR3 protein: CASSATTGTEAFF.